This TCR beta chain was retrieved from a study of T cells in Graves' hyperthyroidism and ophthalmopathy. A word on this clonotype: Antigen unknown.

Study outcomes and limitations: In the blood, most expanded thyroid clonotypes above 0.001 appeared as well.

The study included ophthalmopathy patients with Clinical Activity Score at least 3, NOSPECS grade at least 4 and duration under 3 months. Not enrolled were patients with uncontrolled infection, other autoimmune disease, pregnancy or lactation. The authors obtained PBMCs from 10 ml of fresh peripheral blood. Germline CDR1 SGHRS, CDR2 YFSETQ. The CDR3 consists of 16 residues. V was clipped by 0 bases and J by 4 bases; unmatched bases: 8. Template material for amplifying TCR beta CDR3 regions consisted of RNA transcripts. The HTBI primer set served for first-round RT-PCR of the TCR CDR3. A single record per CDR3 protein comes from TCRdb applying MiXCR to the multiplex PCR reads. The sample lists 600,000 or so distinct CDR3 sequences; approximately 14% were seen once.

The chain employs TRBV5-1 and TRBJ2-5, with TRBD2 matching over 8 bases. The sequence derives from a woman in her fifties or sixties with Graves' ophthalmopathy. Sequencing input: blood. Here the CDR3 reads CASSLGAREGGETQYF. The DNA for the CDR3 is TGCGCCAGCAGCTTGGGAGCCCGGGAGGGCGGAGAGACCCAGTACTTC.